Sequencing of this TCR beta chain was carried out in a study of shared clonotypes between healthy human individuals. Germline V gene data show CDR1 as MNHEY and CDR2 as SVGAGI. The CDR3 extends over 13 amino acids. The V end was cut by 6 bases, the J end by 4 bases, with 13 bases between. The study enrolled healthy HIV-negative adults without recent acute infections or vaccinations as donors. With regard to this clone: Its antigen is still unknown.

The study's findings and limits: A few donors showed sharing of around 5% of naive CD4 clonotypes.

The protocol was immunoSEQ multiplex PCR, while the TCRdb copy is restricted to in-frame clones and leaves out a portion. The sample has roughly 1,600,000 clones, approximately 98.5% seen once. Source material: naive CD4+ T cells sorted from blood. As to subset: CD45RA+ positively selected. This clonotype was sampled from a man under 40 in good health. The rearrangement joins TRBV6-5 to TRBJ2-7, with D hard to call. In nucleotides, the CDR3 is TGTGCCAGCAGACTGCGACGGAATTACGAGCAGTACTTC. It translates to CASRLRRNYEQYF.